The 21 T cell receptor beta chains reported below all come from one sample, sequenced in a study of post-analysis software for immune sequencing data. Overall study results and limits: There were five TRBV segments more frequent in patients than controls, and TRBV5-6, TRBV5-1 and TRBV20-1 were among them.

These TCRs' antigens remain unknown. Sequencing libraries made from TCR beta cDNA carried unique molecular identifiers. TCRdb re-analysed the PCR reads in MiXCR, keeping a single row per CDR3 protein. The repertoire holds hundreds of thousands of distinct CDR3 sequences, with about 60% as singletons. Sequencing was done on a sample of blood. The receptors were sampled from a girl aged 2 to 10 with multiple sclerosis.

The chain has TRBV7-2 and TRBJ2-1, with D perhaps assigned TRBD1 or TRBD2 (5 bases each). Germline lookup yields CDR1 SGHTA and CDR2 FQGNSA. The CDR3 has 17 amino acids. With 0 bases removed from V and 2 bases from J, the gap between germline ends came to 14 bases. In nucleotides, the CDR3 is TGTGCCAGCAGCTTAGCCCTTGGTGGGGGTACCTACAATGAGCAGTTCTTC. Amino acids: CASSLALGGGTYNEQFF.

This clonotype was observed a single time. V is TRBV20-1 and J is TRBJ1-1; a possible D gene is TRBD1 (6 bases). V shed 1 base and J shed 4 bases, with 13 bases lying between them. CDR1 is DFQATT, CDR2 SNEGSKA, per germline (reference sequence). This CDR3 is 14 amino acids long. CDR3 nucleotide sequence: TGCAGTGCTAGAGGTACAGGGCGGGGCACTGAAGCTTTCTTT. Translation gives CSARGTGRGTEAFF.

The chain carries TRBV7-2 and TRBJ1-5; possible D gene TRBD1, 6 bases. Trimming took off 2 bases at V and 6 bases at J, with 14 bases between the two ends. The length of the CDR3 is 15 residues. Germline V CDR1 and CDR2: SGHTA, FQGNSA. In DNA form, the CDR3 reads TGTGCCAGCAGCTTAAACAGGGCGAAGGGTCAGCCCCAGCATTTT. Its protein product is CASSLNRAKGQPQHF.

The genes are TRBV29-1 and TRBJ2-3; 8 bases fit TRBD1. The CDR3 covers 16 residues. V trimming: 7 bases; J trimming: 4 bases; junction bases outside the gene matches: 16. Germline-derived CDR1 and CDR2 are SQVTM and ANQGSEA. The CDR3 DNA sequence: TGCAGCGCGAACTTGCAGGGCAGGGGGCCCCCAGATACGCAGTATTTT. Translation: CSANLQGRGPPDTQYF.

Concerning this clonotype itself: The junction departs from the called germline gene at one end, perhaps through a read error. The J gene is TRBJ2-5, the V gene TRBV10-3; 13 bases map to TRBD2. The germline gives CDR1 ENHRY, CDR2 SYGVKD. The CDR3 extends over 14 amino acids. The CDR3 loop reads CAFRTSGGQETQYF. CDR3 bases: TGTGCCTTCAGGACTAGCGGGGGCCAGGAGACCCAGTACTTC.

This clonotype was counted a few times. This chain uses TRBV14 with TRBJ2-1, with TRBD2 as a possible D gene (5 bases). CDR1 and CDR2 (germline): SGHDN, FVKESK. This CDR3 spans 15 amino acids. V was cut by 5 bases and J by 8 bases, with 19 bases left in between. DNA of the CDR3: TGTGCCAGCAGCTCAGTGGCAGGAGGTTCTTATGAGCAGTTCTTC. It is translated as CASSSVAGGSYEQFF.

The rearrangement joins TRBV6-1 to TRBJ2-5, with 8 bases aligning to TRBD1. CDR1 is MNHNS and CDR2 is SASEGT in the germline V gene. V was pared by 2 bases and J by 5 bases, with 7 bases of the junction left unmatched. The CDR3 length is 15 residues. CDR3 DNA: TGTGCCAGCAGTGAAAGTACCAGGGGGCCGGAGACCCAGTACTTC. Translation gives CASSESTRGPETQYF.

This clonotype was seen a handful of times. The chain recombines TRBV7-2 with TRBJ2-1; a possible D gene is TRBD2 (6 bases). Germline CDR1 and CDR2: SGHTA and FQGNSA. V lost 5 bases and J lost 2, with 13 bases in between. The CDR3 is 15 residues long. DNA of the CDR3: TGTGCCAGCAGCCCTGCGGGACTTACCTACAATGAGCAGTTCTTC. Translation: CASSPAGLTYNEQFF.

The rearrangement links TRBV29-1 to TRBJ1-2; 8 bases align to TRBD1. Per the germline V gene, CDR1 is SQVTM and CDR2 is ANQGSEA. This CDR3 comprises 14 residues. J lost 4 bases, V lost 6 bases, and 10 bases had no gene match. CDR3 coding DNA: TGCAGCGTCTACGAGGGGGACAGGACCTATGGCTACACCTTC. Encoded protein: CSVYEGDRTYGYTF.

V usage is TRBV2 and J usage is TRBJ2-7; 7 bases are shared with TRBD1. This CDR3 contains 15 residues. V gave up 6 bases and J gave up 0 bases; unmatched junction bases: 8. Looked up from germline, CDR1 is SNHLY and CDR2 is FYNNEI. The CDR3 nucleotides are TGTGCCAGCAGCAGCCTCCGGGACAGCTCCTACGAGCAGTACTTC. Protein: CASSSLRDSSYEQYF.

The chain recombines TRBV14 with TRBJ2-1; TRBD2 matches at 7 bases. This CDR3 is 16 amino acids long. Germline CDR1 and CDR2: SGHDN and FVKESK. Trimming removed 2 bases from V and 0 bases from J; junction bases left unmatched: 4. Here the CDR3 reads CASSQRGGSSYNEQFF. CDR3 nucleotide sequence: TGTGCCAGCAGCCAAAGAGGCGGGAGCTCCTACAATGAGCAGTTCTTC.

The chain joins TRBV20-1 to TRBJ2-3; a possible D gene is TRBD2 (6 bases). The germline CDR1 and CDR2 sequences are DFQATT and SNEGSKA (reference sequence). The CDR3 loop spans 15 amino acids. V lost 0 bases and J 2 bases, leaving 12 bases between the germline ends. CDR3 protein: CSARDGGGSTDTQYF. As DNA, the CDR3 is TGCAGTGCTAGAGATGGTGGGGGGTCCACAGATACGCAGTATTTT.

The chain carries TRBV5-5 and TRBJ1-1; D not certain. The CDR3 length is 15 residues. Per the germline V gene, CDR1 is SGHKS and CDR2 is YYEKEE (reference sequence). The germline V and J ends were trimmed by 5 bases and 5 bases, with 19 bases remaining between them. For the CDR3, the DNA is TGTGCCAGCAGTTCGATACCTCGCGGGCCTACTGAAGCTTTCTTT. Amino acid sequence: CASSSIPRGPTEAFF. The full variable domain, with the rest looked up from reference TRBV5-5 and TRBJ1-1, is DAGVTQSPTHLIKTRGQQVTLRCSPISGHKSVSWYQQVLGQGPQFIFQYYEKEERGRGNFPDRFSARQFPNYSSELNVNALLLGDSALYLCASSSIPRGPTEAFFGQGTRLTVV.

V gene TRBV15 combines with J gene TRBJ2-1, with TRBD1 matching over 8 bases. Losses at the gene ends were 0 bases for V and 10 bases for J; bases not matched to a gene: 8. The CDR3 extends over 15 amino acids. Per germline, CDR1 LNHNV and CDR2 YYDKDF (reference sequence). The CDR3 loop reads CATSRDRDRSQEQFF. The CDR3 DNA reads as TGTGCCACCAGCAGAGACCGGGACAGGAGCCAAGAGCAGTTCTTC.

This rearrangement joins TRBV7-3 to TRBJ2-5; possible D gene TRBD1, 5 bases. V shed 0 bases and J shed 5 bases, with 13 bases lying between them. CDR1 is SGHTA, CDR2 FQGTGA, per germline. The CDR3 is 15 residues long. The CDR3 nucleotides are TGTGCCAGCAGCTTAACGTGGGGCAGGCTGGAGACCCAGTACTTC. Translation gives CASSLTWGRLETQYF.

The J gene is TRBJ2-3, the V gene TRBV4-3, with 8 bases fitting TRBD2. CDR3 size: 16 residues. V shed 3 bases and J 2 bases; nucleotides not matched to a gene: 7. From germline, CDR1 is LGHNA and CDR2 YSLEER. Written as DNA, the CDR3 is TGCGCCAGCAGCCACCGGGGGGGCCCCAACACAGATACGCAGTATTTT. Its translation is CASSHRGGPNTDTQYF.

The rearrangement joins TRBV20-1 to TRBJ2-1, with a possible D match to TRBD1 (5 bases). The ends were cut back, 3 bases at V and 6 bases at J, with 15 bases in the middle. The germline CDR1 and CDR2 sequences are DFQATT and SNEGSKA (reference sequence). The CDR3 totals 14 residues. The CDR3 DNA follows: TGCAGTGCTAGGCCAGGGCAACAGATCAATGAGCAGTTCTTC. This encodes CSARPGQQINEQFF.

As regards this clonotype: At one end the junction does not follow the germline gene, possibly because of a read error. This rearrangement joins TRBV20-1 to TRBJ1-5; 7 nucleotides agree with TRBD1. Per the germline V gene, CDR1 is DFQATT and CDR2 is SNEGSKA (reference sequence). There are 14 residues in the CDR3. CDR3 in amino acids: CGASRGYSNQPQHF. The DNA of the CDR3 is TGCGGTGCCAGCAGGGGGTATAGCAATCAGCCCCAGCATTTT.

The chain couples TRBV9 to TRBJ2-1; no reliable D call. CDR3 length: 16 amino acids. CDR1 is SGDLS, CDR2 YYNGEE, per germline. V dropped 3 bases and J dropped 3 bases, with 16 bases sitting between them. The CDR3 loop is CASSGAALSRYNEQFF. The CDR3, as DNA: TGTGCCAGCAGCGGGGCGGCGCTCAGCCGCTACAATGAGCAGTTCTTC.

This clonotype was recorded a few times. The rearrangement uses TRBV12-3 or TRBV12-4 and TRBJ1-2; D is uncertain. The length of the CDR3 is 13 residues. V was clipped by 6 bases and J by 8 bases, with 16 bases between them. CDR3 region: CASSTSVATGYTF. CDR3 coding DNA: TGTGCCAGCAGCACCTCAGTGGCGACAGGCTACACCTTC.

This clonotype was observed a few times. J is TRBJ2-7 and V is TRBV13, with 7 bases aligning to TRBD2. With V trimmed by 0 bases and J by 2 bases, 7 bases remained unmatched. CDR3 size: 16 residues. Germline V gives CDR1 PRHDT, CDR2 FYEKMQ (reference sequence). The CDR3, as DNA: TGTGCCAGCAGCTTAGGTGGGGGAGGGATGACCTACGAGCAGTACTTC. Its protein product is CASSLGGGGMTYEQYF.